These T cell receptor beta chains were read from a single sample in a study of T cells after posttransplantation cyclophosphamide. Here immunoSEQ multiplex PCR was the method, and the copy in TCRdb shows in-frame clones only, minus some. The top ten clones hold more than 0.55% of a sample with tens of thousands of clones, roughly 67% of them seen once. Specimen: memory CD4+ T cells sorted from PBMCs. The receptor set was obtained from a woman aged 55-70 years in good health, CMV-negative, and a related stem cell transplant donor. Both conserved end residues are part of each CDR3. D genes are given only for firm matches. Clone size is shown for a subset of rows, as once, few, many or a class of expanded clone.

j_call: TRBJ1-4
clone_size: few
v_call: TRBV7-9
d_call: -
cdr3_nt: TGTGCCAGCAGCCGGGACACGATTAATGAAAAACTGTTTTTT
cdr3_aa: CASSRDTINEKLFF

j_call: TRBJ2-3
clone_size: -
v_call: TRBV30
d_call: TRBD2
cdr3_nt: TGTGCCTGGAGTAAGGGACTAGGGGCAGATACGCAGTATTTT
cdr3_aa: CAWSKGLGADTQYF

j_call: TRBJ2-1
clone_size: -
v_call: TRBV7-3
d_call: TRBD2
cdr3_nt: TGTGCCAGCAGCCCGACTAGCATAAGCAATGAGCAGTTCTTC
cdr3_aa: CASSPTSISNEQFF

j_call: TRBJ2-1
clone_size: -
v_call: TRBV6-4
d_call: -
cdr3_nt: TGTGCCAGCAGTCGGGGGATAGGGGACTCCAATGAGCAGTTCTTC
cdr3_aa: CASSRGIGDSNEQFF

j_call: TRBJ1-2
clone_size: few
v_call: TRBV6-1
d_call: TRBD1
cdr3_nt: TGTGCCAGCACTGCAGGGGGTGCCTATGGCTACACCTTC
cdr3_aa: CASTAGGAYGYTF

j_call: TRBJ2-7
clone_size: -
v_call: TRBV19
d_call: -
cdr3_nt: TGTGCCCGGCCACGGGGGGAGCAGTACTTC
cdr3_aa: CARPRGEQYF

j_call: TRBJ2-5
clone_size: -
v_call: TRBV13
d_call: -
cdr3_nt: TGTGCCAGCAGACGAGTCGACGGGCAAGAGACCCAGTACTTC
cdr3_aa: CASRRVDGQETQYF

j_call: TRBJ1-1
clone_size: -
v_call: TRBV25-1
d_call: TRBD1
cdr3_nt: TGTGCCAGCAGTGGTCGACAGGGGACCCCCTGGGCCACTGAAGCTTTCTTT
cdr3_aa: CASSGRQGTPWATEAFF

j_call: TRBJ2-7
clone_size: few
v_call: TRBV30
d_call: -
cdr3_nt: TGTGCCTGGAGTGTAGGTACGGGTTATCTGGAGCAGTACTTC
cdr3_aa: CAWSVGTGYLEQYF

j_call: TRBJ2-7
clone_size: few
v_call: TRBV6-5
d_call: -
cdr3_nt: TGTGCCAGCAGTAACAGGGTCGGCGAGCAGTACTTC
cdr3_aa: CASSNRVGEQYF

j_call: TRBJ2-5
clone_size: -
v_call: TRBV19
d_call: -
cdr3_nt: TGTGCCAGTAGTACCCTAGCGAACGACTATACCCAGTACTTC
cdr3_aa: CASSTLANDYTQYF

j_call: TRBJ2-1
clone_size: -
v_call: TRBV11-3
d_call: TRBD2
cdr3_nt: TGTGCCAGCAGCCCCGGGAATAGCGGGGGGAATGAGCAGTTCTTC
cdr3_aa: CASSPGNSGGNEQFF

j_call: TRBJ2-7
clone_size: -
v_call: TRBV2
d_call: TRBD2
cdr3_nt: TGTGCCAGCAGGGTCGCTAGCGGATCCTACGAGCAGTACTTC
cdr3_aa: CASRVASGSYEQYF

j_call: TRBJ1-1
clone_size: few
v_call: TRBV6-4
d_call: -
cdr3_nt: TGTGCCAGCAGTGACGTAAAGCCCCCAGGCACTGAAGCTTTCTTT
cdr3_aa: CASSDVKPPGTEAFF

j_call: TRBJ2-6
clone_size: -
v_call: TRBV5-1
d_call: TRBD1
cdr3_nt: TGCGCCAGCAGCTTCGGACAGGGGGCGAGTGGGGCCAACGTCCTGACTTTC
cdr3_aa: CASSFGQGASGANVLTF

j_call: TRBJ1-1
clone_size: -
v_call: TRBV7-2
d_call: TRBD1
cdr3_nt: TGTGCCAGCATCAGGGGGACAGCGAACACTGAAGCTTTCTTT
cdr3_aa: CASIRGTANTEAFF

j_call: TRBJ2-1
clone_size: -
v_call: TRBV11-2
d_call: TRBD2
cdr3_nt: TGTGCCAGCAGCCTTTGGGGTCGTAGCGGGAGAGGTGAGCAGTTCTTC
cdr3_aa: CASSLWGRSGRGEQFF

j_call: TRBJ1-6
clone_size: once
v_call: TRBV11-2
d_call: -
cdr3_nt: TGTGCCAGCAGCCCCGGTTCGAATTCACCCCTCCACTTT
cdr3_aa: CASSPGSNSPLHF

j_call: TRBJ2-7
clone_size: -
v_call: TRBV30
d_call: -
cdr3_nt: TGTGCCTGGAGTGTAGGGACATCGAGCTCCTACGAGCAGTACTTC
cdr3_aa: CAWSVGTSSSYEQYF

j_call: TRBJ1-2
clone_size: -
v_call: TRBV27
d_call: -
cdr3_nt: TGTGCCAGCAGTTTCCGGGGGGCCAATGGCTACACCTTC
cdr3_aa: CASSFRGANGYTF

j_call: TRBJ2-6
clone_size: -
v_call: TRBV7-2
d_call: TRBD2
cdr3_nt: TGTGCCAGCAGCAGAACTAGCGGAAGCTCTGGGGCCAACGTCCTGACTTTC
cdr3_aa: CASSRTSGSSGANVLTF

j_call: TRBJ1-2
clone_size: -
v_call: TRBV4-3
d_call: -
cdr3_nt: TGCGCCAGCAGCCAAGCCCAGTACACCAATAACTATGGCTACACCTTC
cdr3_aa: CASSQAQYTNNYGYTF

j_call: TRBJ2-1
clone_size: -
v_call: TRBV4-1
d_call: TRBD1
cdr3_nt: TGCGCCAGCAGCCCCAATCCGGGACAGGGGGCCTACAATGAGCAGTTCTTC
cdr3_aa: CASSPNPGQGAYNEQFF

j_call: TRBJ1-4
clone_size: -
v_call: TRBV6-4
d_call: TRBD1
cdr3_nt: TGTGCCAGCAGTCGGGTGAGGTGGACAGGGTGTGAAAAACTGTTTTTT
cdr3_aa: CASSRVRWTGCEKLFF

j_call: TRBJ2-3
clone_size: -
v_call: TRBV6-4
d_call: TRBD2
cdr3_nt: TGTGCCAGCAGCAGCGGGAGGGCCTATGGCACAGATACGCAGTATTTT
cdr3_aa: CASSSGRAYGTDTQYF

j_call: TRBJ2-2
clone_size: -
v_call: TRBV5-1
d_call: -
cdr3_nt: TGCGCCAGCAGCTTTTCGGGGGGCACGGGCACCGGGGAGCTGTTTTTT
cdr3_aa: CASSFSGGTGTGELFF

j_call: TRBJ1-6
clone_size: few
v_call: TRBV14
d_call: -
cdr3_nt: TGTGCCAGCAGCCAAGAAGGCCACAGGATTTCACCCCTCCACTTT
cdr3_aa: CASSQEGHRISPLHF